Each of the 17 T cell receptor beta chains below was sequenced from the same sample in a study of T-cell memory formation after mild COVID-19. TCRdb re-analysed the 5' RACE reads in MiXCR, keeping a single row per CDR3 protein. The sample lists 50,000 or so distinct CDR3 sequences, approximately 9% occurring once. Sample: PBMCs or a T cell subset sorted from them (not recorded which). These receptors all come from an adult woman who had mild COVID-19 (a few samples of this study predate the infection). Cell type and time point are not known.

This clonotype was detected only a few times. The CDR3 here is CSARSLAGGSYNEQFF. CDR3 nucleotide sequence: TGCAGTGCTAGATCACTAGCGGGGGGCTCCTACAATGAGCAGTTCTTC. V usage is TRBV20-1 and J usage is TRBJ2-1; 12 bases agree with TRBD2. Trimming cost V 2 bases and J 0 bases; bases outside gene matches: 2. Germline V gene sequence: CDR1 DFQATT, CDR2 SNEGSKA (reference sequence). CDR3 length: 16 amino acids.

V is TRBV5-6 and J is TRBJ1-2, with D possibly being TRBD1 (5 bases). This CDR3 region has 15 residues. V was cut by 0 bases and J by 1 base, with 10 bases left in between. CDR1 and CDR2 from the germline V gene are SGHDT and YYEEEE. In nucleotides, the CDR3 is TGTGCCAGCAGCTTGGTTAGCAGGGATAACTATGGCTACACCTTC. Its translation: CASSLVSRDNYGYTF.

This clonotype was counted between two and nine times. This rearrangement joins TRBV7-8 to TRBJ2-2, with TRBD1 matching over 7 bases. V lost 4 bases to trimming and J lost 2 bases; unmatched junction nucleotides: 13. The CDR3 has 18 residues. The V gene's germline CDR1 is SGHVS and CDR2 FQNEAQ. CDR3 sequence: CASSSLTTGALNTGELFF. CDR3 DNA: TGTGCCAGCAGCTCGTTAACTACAGGGGCCCTCAACACCGGGGAGCTGTTTTTT.

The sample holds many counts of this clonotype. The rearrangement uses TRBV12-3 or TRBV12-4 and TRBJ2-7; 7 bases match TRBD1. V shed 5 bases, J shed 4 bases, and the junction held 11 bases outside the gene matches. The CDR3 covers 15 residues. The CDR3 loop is CASSPRTGPEYEQYF. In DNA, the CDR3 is TGTGCCAGCAGTCCTCGGACAGGACCAGAATACGAGCAGTACTTC.

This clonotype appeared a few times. CDR3 loop: CSATTGLAGASTDTQYF. CDR3 coding DNA: TGCAGTGCCACTACGGGACTAGCGGGAGCCAGCACAGATACGCAGTATTTT. V and J are TRBV20-1 and TRBJ2-3, with 14 bases fitting TRBD2. Trimming at V came to 6 bases and at J to 0 bases, leaving 8 bases not matched to a gene. The CDR3 contains 17 residues. Germline V gene sequence: CDR1 DFQATT, CDR2 SNEGSKA (reference sequence).

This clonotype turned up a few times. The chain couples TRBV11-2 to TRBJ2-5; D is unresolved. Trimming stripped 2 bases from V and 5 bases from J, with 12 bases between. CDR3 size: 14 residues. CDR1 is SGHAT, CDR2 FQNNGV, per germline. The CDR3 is CASSLRAWQETQYF. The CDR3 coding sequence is TGTGCCAGCAGCTTACGGGCCTGGCAGGAGACCCAGTACTTC.

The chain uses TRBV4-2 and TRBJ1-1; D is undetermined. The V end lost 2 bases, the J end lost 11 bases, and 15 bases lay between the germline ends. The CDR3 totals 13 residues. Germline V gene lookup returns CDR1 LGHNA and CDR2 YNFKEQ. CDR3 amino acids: CASSQTLSLRAFF. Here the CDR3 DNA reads TGTGCCAGCAGCCAAACTCTTTCTCTGCGGGCTTTCTTT.

CDR3 in amino acids: CASSPGTDSYEQYF. In nucleotides, the CDR3 is TGTGCCAGCTCACCGGGGACAGATTCCTACGAGCAGTACTTC. The V call is TRBV18, the J call TRBJ2-7, with TRBD1 matching over 7 bases. This CDR3 spans 14 amino acids. Germline V gene sequence: CDR1 KGHSH, CDR2 LQKENI. V shed 3 bases and J 1 base; nucleotides not matched to a gene: 3. Looking up the rest from reference TRBV18 and TRBJ2-7 gives the full variable domain: NAGVMQNPRHLVRRRGQEARLRCSPMKGHSHVYWYRQLPEEGLKFMVYLQKENIIDESGMPKERFSAEFPKEGPSILRIQQVVRGDSAAYFCASSPGTDSYEQYFGPGTRLTVT.

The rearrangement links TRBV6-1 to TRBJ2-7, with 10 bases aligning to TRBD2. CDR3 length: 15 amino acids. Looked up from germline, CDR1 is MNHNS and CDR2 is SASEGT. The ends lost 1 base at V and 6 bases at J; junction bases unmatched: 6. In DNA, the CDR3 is TGTGCCAGCAGTGAAGGTATACTAGCGGGACGCGAGCAGTACTTC. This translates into CASSEGILAGREQYF.

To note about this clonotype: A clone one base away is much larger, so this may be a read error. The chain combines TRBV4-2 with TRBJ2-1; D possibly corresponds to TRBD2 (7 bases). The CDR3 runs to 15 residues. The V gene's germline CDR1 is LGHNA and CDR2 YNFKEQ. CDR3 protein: CASSQAGGSYKEQFF. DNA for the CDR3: TGTGCCAGCAGCCAAGCGGGGGGCTCCTACAAGGAGCAGTTCTTC.

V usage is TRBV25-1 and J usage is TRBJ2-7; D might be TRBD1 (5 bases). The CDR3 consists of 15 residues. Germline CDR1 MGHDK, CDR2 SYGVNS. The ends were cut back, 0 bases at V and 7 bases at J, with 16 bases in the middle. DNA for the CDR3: TGTGCCAGCAGTGAATATCAGGGCCCCTTCGGGGAGCAGTACTTC. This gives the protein CASSEYQGPFGEQYF.

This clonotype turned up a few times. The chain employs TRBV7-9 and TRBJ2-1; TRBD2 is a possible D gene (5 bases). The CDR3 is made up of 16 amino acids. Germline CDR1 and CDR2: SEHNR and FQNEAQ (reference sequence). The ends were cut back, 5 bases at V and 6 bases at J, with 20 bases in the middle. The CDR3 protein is CASSGIGGHYLNEQFF. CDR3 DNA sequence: TGTGCCAGCAGCGGCATTGGCGGGCACTACCTCAATGAGCAGTTCTTC.

CDR3 nucleotides: TGTGCCAGCAGCGTAGCTGGCGGAACCTCTAATGAAAAACTGTTTTTT. Translated: CASSVAGGTSNEKLFF. The rearrangement joins TRBV9 to TRBJ1-4; D is ambiguous. V was trimmed by 0 bases and J by 3 bases, leaving 12 bases between them. The germline CDR1 and CDR2 sequences are SGDLS and YYNGEE. This CDR3 spans 16 amino acids.

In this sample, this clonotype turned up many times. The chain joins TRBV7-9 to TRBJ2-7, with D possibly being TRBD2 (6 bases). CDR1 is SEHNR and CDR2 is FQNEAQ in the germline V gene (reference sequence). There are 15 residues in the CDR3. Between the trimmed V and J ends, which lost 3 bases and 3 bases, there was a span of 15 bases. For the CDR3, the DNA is TGTGCCAGCAGCTTCCCGGGGGATCCCAACTACGAGCAGTACTTC. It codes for CASSFPGDPNYEQYF.

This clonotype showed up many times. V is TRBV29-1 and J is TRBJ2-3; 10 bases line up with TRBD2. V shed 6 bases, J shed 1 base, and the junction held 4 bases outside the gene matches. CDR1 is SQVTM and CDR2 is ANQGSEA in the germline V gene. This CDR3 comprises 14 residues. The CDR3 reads CSVPGTSGTDTQYF. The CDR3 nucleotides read TGCAGCGTCCCCGGGACTAGCGGCACAGATACGCAGTATTTT.

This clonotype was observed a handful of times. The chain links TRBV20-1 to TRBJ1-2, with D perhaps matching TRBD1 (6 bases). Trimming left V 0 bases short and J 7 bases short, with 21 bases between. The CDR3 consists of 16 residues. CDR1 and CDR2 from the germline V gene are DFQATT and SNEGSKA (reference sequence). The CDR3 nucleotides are TGCAGTGCTAGAGATTGGCAGGTCAGGGGCGTCTCTGGCTACACCTTC. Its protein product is CSARDWQVRGVSGYTF.

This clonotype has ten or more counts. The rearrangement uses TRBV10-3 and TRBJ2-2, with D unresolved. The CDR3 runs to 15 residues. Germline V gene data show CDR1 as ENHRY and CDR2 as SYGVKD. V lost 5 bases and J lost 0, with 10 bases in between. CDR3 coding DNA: TGTGCCATCAGTTCCTGGGTTCCGAACACCGGGGAGCTGTTTTTT. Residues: CAISSWVPNTGELFF.